This entry lists 2 T cell receptor beta chains sequenced from one sample in a study of T cells in Graves' hyperthyroidism and ophthalmopathy. TCR beta CDR3 regions were amplified from RNA transcripts. The HTBI primer set served for first-round RT-PCR of the TCR CDR3. TCRdb reanalysed the multiplex PCR reads using MiXCR and keeps one entry per CDR3 protein. Of hundreds of thousands of distinct CDR3 sequences in the sample, about 15% were seen once. The source material was blood. Receptors were obtained from a woman in her twenties or thirties with Graves' hyperthyroidism.

The rearrangement joins TRBV20-1 to TRBJ2-2, with D possibly called TRBD1 or TRBD2 (5 bases each). The CDR3 runs 15 residues. The V end was cut by 6 bases, the J end by 6 bases, with 20 bases between. Germline V gene lookup returns CDR1 DFQATT and CDR2 SNEGSKA (reference sequence). The CDR3 loop is CSARGFELGAGELFF. The CDR3 nucleotides are TGCAGTGCCCGGGGCTTCGAACTCGGGGCCGGGGAGCTGTTTTTT.

This clonotype occurred a few times. The chain couples TRBV11-2 to TRBJ2-1, with 10 bases that match TRBD2. Germline V gene data show CDR1 as SGHAT and CDR2 as FQNNGV. The CDR3 covers 17 residues. V gave up 0 bases and J gave up 7 bases; unmatched junction bases: 9. The CDR3 is CASSLDGASGSMNEQFF. The CDR3 region has the DNA TGTGCCAGCAGCTTAGATGGGGCTAGCGGGAGTATGAATGAGCAGTTCTTC.